Below are 23 T cell receptor beta chains sequenced from a single sample in a study of monozygotic twins with cystic fibrosis. Measured with immunoSEQ multiplex PCR; TCRdb has only the in-frame clones, and not every one. The sample has around 34,000 clones; under 95% are singletons. Sequenced input: blood. The origin of the receptors is a girl aged 2-9 years with cystic fibrosis.

The gene calls are TRBV7-2 and TRBJ1-2; TRBD1 agrees at 8 bases. Germline V gene data show CDR1 as SGHTA and CDR2 as FQGNSA. The CDR3 loop spans 15 amino acids. Trimming at V came to 5 bases and at J to 1 base, leaving 6 bases not matched to a gene. The CDR3 loop reads CASSRGTGLNYGYTF. In DNA, the CDR3 is TGTGCCAGCAGCAGAGGGACAGGCCTTAACTATGGCTACACCTTC.

V gene TRBV30 combines with J gene TRBJ1-2; the D is unclear. The ends were cut back, 3 bases at V and 7 bases at J, with 18 bases in the middle. The germline gives CDR1 GTSNPN, CDR2 SVGIG (reference sequence). The CDR3 sequence is 14 residues long. CDR3 sequence: CAWRTVTPISGYTF. CDR3 nucleotides: TGTGCCTGGAGGACCGTAACCCCAATCTCTGGCTACACCTTC. The full variable domain, its missing parts supplied by reference TRBV30 and TRBJ1-2, is SQTIHQWPATLVQPVGSPLSLECTVEGTSNPNLYWYRQAAGRGLQLLFYSVGIGQISSEVPQNLSASRPQDRQFILSSKKLLLSDSGFYLCAWRTVTPISGYTFGSGTRLTVV.

The rearrangement links TRBV29-1 to TRBJ2-1, with 10 bases matching TRBD2. Germline trimming cut 7 bases from V and 6 bases from J; bases unmatched to any gene: 6. The CDR3 extends over 13 amino acids. Germline V gene sequence: CDR1 SQVTM, CDR2 ANQGSEA. CDR3 region: CSAEEREGNEQFF. For the CDR3, the DNA is TGCAGCGCCGAGGAGCGGGAGGGCAATGAGCAGTTCTTC.

This clone was detected once. The chain has TRBV25-1 and TRBJ2-3; D unresolved. The germline CDR1 and CDR2 sequences are MGHDK and SYGVNS. Trimming shortened V by 4 bases and J by 0 bases, and 5 bases separated the two germline ends. The CDR3 contains 13 residues. The CDR3 loop reads CASSVTSTDTQYF. CDR3 in DNA: TGTGCCAGCAGTGTGACTAGCACAGATACGCAGTATTTT.

The V and J genes are TRBV11-3 and TRBJ2-7, with TRBD2 identical over 10 bases. This CDR3 comprises 12 residues. CDR1 is SGHNT and CDR2 is YENEEA in the germline V gene. V was clipped by 5 bases and J by 7 bases; unmatched bases: 2. CDR3 sequence: CASSPGLAEQYF. CDR3 nucleotide sequence: TGTGCCAGCAGCCCGGGACTAGCGGAGCAGTACTTC.

The chain combines TRBV29-1 with TRBJ1-1; D is unresolved. Between the trimmed V and J ends, which lost 4 bases and 7 bases, there was a span of 7 bases. This CDR3 comprises 10 residues. Germline loops: CDR1 SQVTM, CDR2 ANQGSEA. The CDR3 loop is CSVVAVEAFF. The CDR3 DNA reads as TGCAGCGTTGTAGCAGTTGAAGCTTTCTTT.

V usage is TRBV27 and J usage is TRBJ2-1; the match to TRBD2 covers 10 bases. The ends lost 5 bases at V and 2 bases at J; junction bases unmatched: 3. The CDR3 is made up of 15 amino acids. CDR1 is MNHEY, CDR2 SMNVEV, per germline (reference sequence). The CDR3 DNA reads TGTGCCAGCAGTCTGGGACTAGCGACCTACAATGAGCAGTTCTTC. Translating it yields CASSLGLATYNEQFF.

The J gene is TRBJ1-1, the V gene TRBV7-2; D is ambiguous. Trimming pared 1 base from V and 8 bases from J, leaving 11 bases between. The length of the CDR3 is 13 residues. CDR1 is SGHTA and CDR2 is FQGNSA in the germline V gene. In DNA, the CDR3 is TGTGCCAGCAGCTTAGGCGGGAAAGGAGAAGCTTTCTTT. Residues: CASSLGGKGEAFF.

This chain joins TRBV7-6 and TRBJ1-6; no clear D. V lost 5 bases and J 6 bases, leaving 11 bases between the germline ends. The CDR3 is 14 amino acids. CDR1 is SGHVS and CDR2 is FNYEAQ in the germline V gene. CDR3 protein: CASSAFDSNSPLHF. Written as DNA, the CDR3 is TGTGCCAGCAGCGCTTTCGATTCTAATTCACCCCTCCACTTT.

The genes are TRBV15 and TRBJ1-5; D perhaps matches TRBD1 (6 bases). Germline CDR1 and CDR2: LNHNV and YYDKDF (reference sequence). The length of the CDR3 is 14 residues. Between the trimmed V and J ends, which lost 7 bases and 5 bases, there was a span of 15 bases. The DNA of the CDR3 is TGTGCCACCACTCTGACAGGACCCCATCAGCCCCAGCATTTT. Amino acid sequence: CATTLTGPHQPQHF.

The chain links TRBV6-5 to TRBJ2-5; D might be TRBD2 (5 bases). The CDR3 length is 13 residues. V shed 5 bases and J shed 2 bases, with 9 bases lying between them. Germline V gene lookup returns CDR1 MNHEY and CDR2 SVGAGI. This chain's CDR3 is CASSPREQETQYF. The CDR3 coding sequence is TGTGCCAGCAGTCCGAGGGAGCAAGAGACCCAGTACTTC.

The V and J genes are TRBV11-2 and TRBJ1-2, with D possibly TRBD1 on 6 matching bases. CDR1 is SGHAT and CDR2 is FQNNGV in the germline V gene. V was shortened by 7 bases and J by 2 bases, with 11 bases between the two germline ends. The CDR3 covers 13 residues. CDR3 protein: CASKSGQNYGYTF. Here the CDR3 DNA reads TGTGCCAGCAAATCCGGACAGAACTATGGCTACACCTTC.

This chain joins TRBV27 and TRBJ2-7; the match to TRBD1 covers 7 bases. Trimming removed 5 bases from V and 2 bases from J; junction bases left unmatched: 3. CDR1 MNHEY and CDR2 SMNVEV come from the germline V gene (reference sequence). CDR3 length equals 13 residues. CDR3 bases: TGTGCCAGCAGTGCCACAGGGGCCTACGAGCAGTACTTC. This gives the protein CASSATGAYEQYF.

The V call is TRBV7-9, the J call TRBJ1-5; D is possibly TRBD1 (5 bases). Trimming pared 0 bases from V and 3 bases from J, leaving 6 bases between. The CDR3 totals 14 residues. Germline values: CDR1 SEHNR, CDR2 FQNEAQ (reference sequence). CDR3 DNA sequence: TGTGCCAGCAGCTTAGCAGGGGCCAATCAGCCCCAGCATTTT. This sequence encodes CASSLAGANQPQHF.

The chain recombines TRBV19 with TRBJ2-2, with 7 bases matching TRBD2. The length of the CDR3 is 15 residues. The V gene end was trimmed by 4 bases and the J gene end by 6 bases; junction bases not matched to a gene: 8. In germline, CDR1 is LNHDA, CDR2 SQIVND (reference sequence). The chain's CDR3 is CASSNRGVWSGELFF. DNA of the CDR3: TGTGCCAGTAGTAACCGGGGGGTTTGGTCCGGGGAGCTGTTTTTT.

The V and J genes are TRBV28 and TRBJ2-7; 7 bases are a match to TRBD1. The CDR3 runs to 14 residues. Trimming removed 0 bases from V and 3 bases from J; junction bases left unmatched: 2. Per germline, CDR1 MDHEN and CDR2 SYDVKM. CDR3 residues: CASSLWQGDYEQYF. CDR3 nucleotide sequence: TGTGCCAGCAGTTTATGGCAGGGGGACTACGAGCAGTACTTC.

This chain links TRBV5-4 with TRBJ1-2; 7 bases are a match to TRBD1. V was pared by 6 bases and J by 3 bases, with 5 bases of the junction left unmatched. The CDR3 length is 13 residues. CDR1 and CDR2 (germline): SGHNT, YYREEE (reference sequence). For the CDR3, the DNA is TGTGCCAGCACCGACAGGGAGGACTATGGCTACACCTTC. This gives the protein CASTDREDYGYTF. The full variable domain, rest sourced from reference TRBV5-4 and TRBJ1-2, is ETGVTQSPTHLIKTRGQQVTLRCSSQSGHNTVSWYQQALGQGPQFIFQYYREEENGRGNFPPRFSGLQFPNYSSELNVNALELDDSALYLCASTDREDYGYTFGSGTRLTVV.

The count of this clone is one. V gene TRBV4-1 combines with J gene TRBJ2-7; 9 bases are shared with TRBD1. V shed 2 bases and J 2 bases; nucleotides not matched to a gene: 7. The CDR3 length is 16 residues. CDR1 is MGHRA and CDR2 is YSYEKL in the germline V gene. The CDR3 region has the DNA TGCGCCAGCAGCCAATTTGCCGGGACAGGGCCCTACGAGCAGTACTTC. Translating gives CASSQFAGTGPYEQYF.

The gene calls are TRBV6-1 and TRBJ1-6; D gene ambiguous. V was pared by 3 bases and J by 7 bases, with 10 bases between. The CDR3 covers 14 residues. From germline, CDR1 is MNHNS and CDR2 SASEGT. The CDR3 here is CASSEDHRNSPLHF. The DNA for the CDR3 is TGTGCCAGCAGTGAGGACCACCGGAATTCACCCCTCCACTTT.

The chain combines TRBV29-1 with TRBJ2-1, with D tentatively TRBD2 (5 bases). CDR3 size: 15 residues. Germline CDR1 SQVTM, CDR2 ANQGSEA. Trimming pared 6 bases from V and 1 base from J, leaving 16 bases between. CDR3 sequence reads: CSVAGLARSYNEQFF. The CDR3 region has the DNA TGCAGCGTCGCCGGACTGGCGAGATCCTACAATGAGCAGTTCTTC.

This chain joins TRBV7-9 and TRBJ2-1; 8 nucleotides match TRBD2. The CDR3 has 18 residues. V was clipped by 5 bases and J by 5 bases; unmatched bases: 17. Germline assignment: CDR1 SEHNR and CDR2 FQNEAQ (reference sequence). CDR3 sequence: CASSRDGTASGHNNEQFF. CDR3 nucleotides: TGTGCCAGCAGCCGAGATGGGACGGCTAGCGGGCACAACAATGAGCAGTTCTTC. Together with reference TRBV7-9 and TRBJ2-1, the CDR3 gives the full variable domain: DTGVSQNPRHKITKRGQNVTFRCDPISEHNRLYWYRQTLGQGPEFLTYFQNEAQLEKSRLLSDRFSAERPKGSFSTLEIQRTEQGDSAMYLCASSRDGTASGHNNEQFFGPGTRLTVL.

The chain joins TRBV6-6 to TRBJ2-7; TRBD1 is a possible D gene (6 bases). CDR3 size: 15 residues. V lost 6 bases and J lost 0, with 15 bases in between. Germline V gives CDR1 MNHNY, CDR2 SVGAGI (reference sequence). The CDR3 is CASRRDTRTSYEQYF. In DNA, the CDR3 is TGTGCCAGCAGACGGGACACCAGAACCTCCTACGAGCAGTACTTC.

The chain employs TRBV11-2 and TRBJ1-5, with D uncertain. Germline V gene data show CDR1 as SGHAT and CDR2 as FQNNGV. V gave up 2 bases and J gave up 7 bases, with 9 bases separating them. The CDR3 consists of 13 residues. The CDR3 is CASSLMTNQPQHF. In DNA, the CDR3 is TGTGCCAGCAGCTTAATGACAAACCAGCCCCAGCATTTT.